This TCR beta chain was retrieved from a study of T cell responses to AZD1222 COVID-19 vaccine (dated by TCRdb to about 2021). Some background on the complete study: A total of approximately 240 trial participants underwent TCR sequencing, of whom 207 had received two doses of AZD1222 and 26 had received two doses of the MenACWY control vaccine. Trial participants were enrolled into age subgroups of 18-55, 56-69 and 70-plus years, which contained around 150, 29 and 61 TCR-sequenced participants, respectively. Broader findings and caveats from the paper: Conclusions about previously exposed vaccinees were limited because only a handful of AZD1222 recipients were SARS-CoV-2 seropositive at baseline. In the small 56-69-year group, the increase in depth fell short of significance, most likely because of low power. Reportedly, close to half of the unique spike-specific TCRs recognized epitopes lying outside the regions that are mutated in the B.1.351 and B.1.1.7 variants. After two AZD1222 doses, both the breadth and the depth of spike-specific TCRs were significantly higher than at day 0 and than in MenACWY recipients. Participants were mostly white British, with more females than males. The authors suggested clonal diversity may have been underestimated. The whole spike protein was spanned by vaccine-associated CD4 TCRs, and dominant responses were seen in regions 160-218 and 743-854. Because no day 14 peak-response samples were available, repertoires were characterized only after the peak T cell response.

The CDR3 regions of human TCRbeta chains were subjected to immunosequencing. As for how the authors treated the data: Repertoire TCRs were matched against a reference library of SARS-CoV-2-specific TCRs generated with the MIRA antigen-specificity platform. Breadth meant the fraction of unique TCRs that were SARS-CoV-2-associated, whereas depth meant the fraction of total T cells that were SARS-CoV-2-associated. Using the MIRA data, each spike-specific TCR was assigned both to the spike region to which the TCR was reactive and to a CD4 or CD8 class. Log10-transformed breadth and depth values were compared by one-way ANOVA with Sidak's multiple comparisons tests. In its TCRdb copy, this immuneACCESS table keeps in-frame sequences only and misses some clones. Where compared with another copy, unresolved V genes explain less than half of these, and the others have no known cause. V and J calls plus clone size are reproduced from that table; the DNA served to infer D and trimming. The sample contains 86,000 or so clones, about 89% of them found a single time. Together, the top ten hold about 9.9% of the sample.

Remarks on this clone: Its antigen has not been determined. Per-base quality was not reported, and no clone a single base away is much larger than it.

The intended sense of this specimen's time point label: about 28 days (+/-7) after the second vaccine dose. AZD1222 recipients given second doses at about 4 weeks or at about 12 weeks were pooled, since spike-specific TCR depth and breadth were not found to differ between the two schedules. Vaccinee samples came from UK trials COV001 and COV002, including a single-blind randomized controlled phase 2/3 trial of AZD1222 (ChAdOx1 nCoV-19) in healthy adults. For TCRbeta chain sequencing, PBMC samples were collected from trial participants at day 0 and at day 28 after the second dose. The CDR3, cysteine through phenylalanine, is 14 amino acids long. Only the CDR3 portion is preserved as DNA: 42 bases, with reading frame beginning at the first base. Cut back by 5 bases and 2 bases, the V and J ends lie 12 bases apart. Looking up the germline V gene (reference sequence) yields CDR1 SEHNR and CDR2 FQNEAQ.

In this chain, TRBV7-9 is recombined with TRBJ1-2; the D gene cannot be resolved reliably. The receptor was isolated from an adult who received the AZD1222 COVID-19 vaccine. The sequencing used peripheral blood, collected 28 days after the second AZD1222 dose. The CDR3 region has the sequence CASSPLLENYGYTF. The DNA sequence is TGTGCCAGCAGCCCTCTTCTAGAGAACTATGGCTACACCTTC. The reference TRBV7-9 and TRBJ1-2 proteins fill in what lies around the CDR3, so the full variable domain reads DTGVSQNPRHKITKRGQNVTFRCDPISEHNRLYWYRQTLGQGPEFLTYFQNEAQLEKSRLLSDRFSAERPKGSFSTLEIQRTEQGDSAMYLCASSPLLENYGYTFGSGTRLTVV.